The T cell receptor beta chain described here comes from a study of shared clonotypes between healthy human individuals. Produced via immunoSEQ multiplex PCR; TCRdb's table is partial and in-frame only. In the table there are 1.4 million or so clones, approximately 98.5% of which are singletons. This CDR3 region has 13 residues. In germline, CDR1 is SGHTS, CDR2 YDEGEE. Trimming removed 2 bases from V and 7 bases from J; junction bases left unmatched: 4. Sequencing used naive CD4+ T cells sorted from blood. The subset is: CD45RA+ positively selected. The clonotype was recovered from a man aged 30 to 45 in good health. The chain employs TRBV5-8 and TRBJ2-7; TRBD1 matches at 9 bases. The CDR3 nucleotides are TGTGCCAGCAGCTTATACAGGGGGCGAGAGCAGTACTTC. Translated: CASSLYRGREQYF.